Each of the 15 T cell receptor beta chains below was sequenced from the same sample in a study of shared clonotypes between healthy human individuals (dated by TCRdb to about 2020). The library was obtained by the immunoSEQ multiplex PCR assay. As stored in TCRdb, this immuneACCESS dataset retains in-frame rearrangements with V and J assigned. A fraction of the clones does not appear; measured against another copy, unresolved V genes explain less than half of the discrepancy, and the remainder lacks a known reason. This sample holds about 2.1 million clones; just over 90% were observed only once. Less than 2% of the sample lies in the top ten. CD8 naive samples were obtained by positive selection for CCR7 among CD45RO-negative cells, yielding a CD45RA+CCR7+ population from which TemRA cells were excluded. The material sequenced was naive CD8+ T cells from PBMCs. The cell subset or site label for this specimen denotes: CD45RA+CCR7+. These receptors all come from a young man in good health. Some clones in this sample may be carry-over from other donors' samples.

This rearrangement joins TRBV6-6 to TRBJ2-3; D tentatively reads TRBD1 or TRBD2 (5 bases each). This CDR3 comprises 16 residues. CDR1 is MNHNY, CDR2 SVGAGI, per germline (reference sequence). Trimming removed 0 bases at V and 2 bases at J, with 12 bases between. The CDR3 spells CASSYSGTRNTDTQYF. The CDR3 DNA follows: TGTGCCAGCAGTTACTCCGGGACCCGGAACACAGATACGCAGTATTTT.

The chain has TRBV6-1 and TRBJ2-2; 9 bases agree with TRBD2. The junction had 11 bases not matched to a gene; V was cut back by 8 bases and J by 7 bases. Germline V lookup: CDR1 MNHNS, CDR2 SASEGT. The CDR3 is 15 residues long. The CDR3 DNA reads TGTGCCAGCCATGGAGGCGGGAGGGCCTTCGGGGAGCTGTTTTTT. It specifies CASHGGGRAFGELFF.

The chain recombines TRBV28 with TRBJ2-7; weak D call: TRBD1 (6 bases). V lost 6 bases and J 4 bases, leaving 13 bases between the germline ends. This CDR3 comprises 13 residues. Germline CDR1 reads MDHEN; CDR2 reads SYDVKM. The chain's CDR3 is CASRTTGDYEQYF. In nucleotides, the CDR3 is TGTGCCAGCAGAACGACAGGAGATTACGAGCAGTACTTC.

The chain is built from TRBV4-1 and TRBJ1-2, with D unresolved. Germline CDR1 is MGHRA and CDR2 is YSYEKL. Trimming left V 3 bases short and J 6 bases short, with 20 bases between. CDR3 length equals 16 residues. The CDR3 DNA is TGCGCCAGCAGCCACTACGCAGCGGGGATTAGAGATGGCTACACCTTC. Translation: CASSHYAAGIRDGYTF.

The chain couples TRBV6-1 to TRBJ1-1; 8 bases map to TRBD1. The CDR3 contains 15 residues. Losses at the gene ends were 1 base for V and 4 bases for J; bases not matched to a gene: 5. Per the germline V gene, CDR1 is MNHNS and CDR2 is SASEGT. CDR3 in DNA: TGTGCCAGCAGTGAAGGACAGGGGCTCGGCACTGAAGCTTTCTTT. It encodes CASSEGQGLGTEAFF.

In the case of this clone: Other DNA sequences of this sample code for an identical CDR3. The V and J genes are TRBV9 and TRBJ1-2, with D possibly being TRBD1 (5 bases). The CDR3 sequence is 14 residues long. The germline V gene encodes CDR1 SGDLS and CDR2 YYNGEE. The germline V and J ends were trimmed by 0 bases and 3 bases, with 9 bases remaining between them. CDR3 nucleotide sequence: TGTGCCAGCAGCGTAGTTGGGGGTGACTATGGCTACACCTTC. Protein sequence: CASSVVGGDYGYTF.

The CDR3 DNA sequence: TGTGCCAGCAGCGAAACAGCGAACTACAATGAGCAGTTCTTC. Translated, it gives CASSETANYNEQFF. This chain uses TRBV7-9 with TRBJ2-1; D is undetermined. The CDR3 is 14 amino acids. Germline assignment: CDR1 SEHNR and CDR2 FQNEAQ (reference sequence). The V gene lost 5 bases and the J gene lost 3 bases, with 11 bases spanning the gap.

Concerning this clone: The junction differs from germline at one of its ends, possibly a read error. The genes are TRBV11-2 and TRBJ2-7; the D gene is possibly TRBD1 (5 bases). The germline V gene encodes CDR1 SGHAT and CDR2 FQNNGV. This CDR3 has 13 residues. The CDR3 nucleotides are TGTACCAGCAGCCTTGGACAAGCCTACGAGCAGTACTTC. Amino acid sequence: CTSSLGQAYEQYF.

The chain uses TRBV11-2 and TRBJ2-5; D gene uncertain. The CDR3 extends over 14 amino acids. Trimming took off 3 bases at V and 2 bases at J, with 10 bases between the two ends. CDR1 and CDR2 (germline): SGHAT, FQNNGV. CDR3 in amino acids: CASSLKNLQETQYF. The CDR3, as DNA: TGTGCCAGCAGCTTGAAGAATTTGCAAGAGACCCAGTACTTC.

This chain uses TRBV10-3 with TRBJ2-7; 8 bases match TRBD1. The CDR3 runs 13 residues. Germline assignment: CDR1 ENHRY and CDR2 SYGVKD. The V gene end was trimmed by 6 bases and the J gene end by 3 bases; junction bases not matched to a gene: 4. For the CDR3, the DNA is TGTGCCATCAGCCAGGGGGCCCTCTACGAGCAGTACTTC. It specifies CAISQGALYEQYF.

The rearrangement joins TRBV28 to TRBJ2-1, with TRBD2 matching 9 bases. The V and J ends lost 4 bases and 1 base, in that order; junction bases with no gene match: 5. The CDR3 totals 16 residues. CDR1 is MDHEN, CDR2 SYDVKM, per germline. The CDR3 region is CASSSEREVSYNEQFF. The CDR3 DNA follows: TGTGCCAGCAGTTCAGAGCGGGAGGTATCCTACAATGAGCAGTTCTTC.

Concerning this clone itself: The identical CDR3 is also encoded by other nucleotide sequences in the sample. V gene TRBV9 combines with J gene TRBJ2-2; D ambiguous. From germline, CDR1 is SGDLS and CDR2 YYNGEE. V was clipped by 0 bases and J by 2 bases, with 5 bases between them. The CDR3 is 14 residues long. CDR3 residues: CASSVDSNTGELFF. CDR3 coding DNA: TGTGCCAGCAGCGTAGACAGTAACACCGGGGAGCTGTTTTTT.

The rearrangement uses TRBV4-2 and TRBJ2-2; D unclear. Germline assignment: CDR1 LGHNA and CDR2 YNFKEQ. V lost 0 bases, J lost 7 bases, and 18 bases lay in between. The CDR3 extends over 17 amino acids. CDR3 residues: CASSQDLGSQKNGELFF. The CDR3 DNA reads TGTGCCAGCAGCCAAGATTTGGGGTCGCAGAAGAACGGGGAGCTGTTTTTT.

The chain links TRBV4-1 to TRBJ2-7; 13 nucleotides line up with TRBD2. This CDR3 is 18 amino acids long. Germline V CDR1 and CDR2: MGHRA, YSYEKL. J lost 2 bases, V lost 1 base, and 8 bases had no gene match. CDR3: CASSQAHSTSGRAYEQYF. CDR3 sequence (DNA): TGCGCCAGCAGCCAAGCCCACTCCACTAGCGGGAGGGCCTACGAGCAGTACTTC.

This chain joins TRBV9 and TRBJ2-5, with 8 bases fitting TRBD1. Germline loops: CDR1 SGDLS, CDR2 YYNGEE. The CDR3 spans 13 residues. V shed 2 bases, J shed 3 bases, and the junction held 0 bases outside the gene matches. The CDR3 spells CASSVTGEETQYF. DNA for the CDR3: TGTGCCAGCAGCGTGACAGGGGAAGAGACCCAGTACTTC.